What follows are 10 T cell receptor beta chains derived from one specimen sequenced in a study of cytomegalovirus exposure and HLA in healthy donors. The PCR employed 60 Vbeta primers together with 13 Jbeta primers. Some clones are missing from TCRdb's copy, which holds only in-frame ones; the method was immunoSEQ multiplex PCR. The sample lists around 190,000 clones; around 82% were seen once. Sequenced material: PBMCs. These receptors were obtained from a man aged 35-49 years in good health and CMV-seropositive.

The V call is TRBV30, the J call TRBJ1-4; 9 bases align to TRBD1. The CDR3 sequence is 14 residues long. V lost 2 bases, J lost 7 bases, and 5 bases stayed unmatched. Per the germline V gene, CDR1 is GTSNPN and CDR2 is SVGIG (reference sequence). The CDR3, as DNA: TGTGCCTGGAGTTTACAGGGGGCTGGTGAAAAACTGTTTTTT. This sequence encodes CAWSLQGAGEKLFF.

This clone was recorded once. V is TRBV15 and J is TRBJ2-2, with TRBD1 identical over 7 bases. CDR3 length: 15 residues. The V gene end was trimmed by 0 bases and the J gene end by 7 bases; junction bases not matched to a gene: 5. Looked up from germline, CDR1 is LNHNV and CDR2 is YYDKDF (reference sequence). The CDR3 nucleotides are TGTGCCACCAGCAGAGATGTACAGGGGTACGGGGAGCTGTTTTTT. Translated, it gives CATSRDVQGYGELFF.

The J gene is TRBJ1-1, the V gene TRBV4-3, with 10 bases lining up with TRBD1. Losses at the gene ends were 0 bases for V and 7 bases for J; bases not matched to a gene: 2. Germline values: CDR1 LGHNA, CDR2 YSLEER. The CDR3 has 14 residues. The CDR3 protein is CASSQDGTGVEAFF. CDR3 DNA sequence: TGCGCCAGCAGCCAAGACGGGACAGGGGTTGAAGCTTTCTTT.

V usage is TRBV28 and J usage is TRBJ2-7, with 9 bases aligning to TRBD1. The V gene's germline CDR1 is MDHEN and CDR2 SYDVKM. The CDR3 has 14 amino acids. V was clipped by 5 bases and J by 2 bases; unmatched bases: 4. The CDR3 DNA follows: TGTGCCAGCAGTGAGGGGACAGGGACCTACGAGCAGTACTTC. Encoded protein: CASSEGTGTYEQYF.

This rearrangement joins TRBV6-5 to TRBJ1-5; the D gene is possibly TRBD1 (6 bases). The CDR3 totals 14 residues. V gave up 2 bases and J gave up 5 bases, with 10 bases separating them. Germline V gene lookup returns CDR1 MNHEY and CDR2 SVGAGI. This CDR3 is CASSYVDSDQPQHF. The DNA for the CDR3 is TGTGCCAGCAGTTACGTGGACAGCGATCAGCCCCAGCATTTT.

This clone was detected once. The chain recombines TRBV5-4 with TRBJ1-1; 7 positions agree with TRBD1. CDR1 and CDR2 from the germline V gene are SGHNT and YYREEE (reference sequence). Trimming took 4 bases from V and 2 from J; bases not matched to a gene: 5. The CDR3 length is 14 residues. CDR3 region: CASSPDRANTEAFF. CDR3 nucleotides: TGTGCCAGCAGCCCCGACAGGGCCAACACTGAAGCTTTCTTT.

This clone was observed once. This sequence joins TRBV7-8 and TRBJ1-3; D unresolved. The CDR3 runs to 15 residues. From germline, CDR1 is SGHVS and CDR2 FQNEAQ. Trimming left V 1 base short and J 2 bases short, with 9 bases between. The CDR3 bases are TGTGCCAGCAGCTTAGAACTTATACCTGGAAACACCATATATTTT. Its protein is CASSLELIPGNTIYF.

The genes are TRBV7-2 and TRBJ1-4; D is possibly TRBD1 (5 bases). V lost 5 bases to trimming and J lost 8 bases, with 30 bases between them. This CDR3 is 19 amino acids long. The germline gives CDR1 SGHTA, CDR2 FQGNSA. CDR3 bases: TGTGCCAGCAGCCGTTGGGTTCTGCGGGGCCTTCTTAGAGGAGAAAAACTGTTTTTT. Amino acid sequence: CASSRWVLRGLLRGEKLFF.

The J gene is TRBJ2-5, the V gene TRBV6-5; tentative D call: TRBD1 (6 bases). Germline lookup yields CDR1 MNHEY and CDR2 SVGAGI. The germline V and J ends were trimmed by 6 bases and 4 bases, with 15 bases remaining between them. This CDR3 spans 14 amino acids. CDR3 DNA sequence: TGTGCCAGCAGACAAACAGGGATCGGAGAGACCCAGTACTTC. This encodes CASRQTGIGETQYF.

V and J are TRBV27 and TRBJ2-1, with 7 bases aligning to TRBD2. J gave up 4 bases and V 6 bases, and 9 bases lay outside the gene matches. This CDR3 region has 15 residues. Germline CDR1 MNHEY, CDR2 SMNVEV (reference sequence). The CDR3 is CASRNWTRAYNEQFF. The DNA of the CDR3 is TGTGCCAGCAGAAATTGGACTAGAGCTTACAATGAGCAGTTCTTC.